This T cell receptor delta chain was retrieved from a study of delta chains in infants with herpesvirus infections. PBMC RNA was reverse transcribed using gamma-chain- and delta-chain-specific primers. TCRdb ran CATT on the RT-PCR reads. The sample has under 1,500 delta-chain clones; about 8.1% are singletons. Looked up from germline, CDR1 is GEAIGNYY and CDR2 is EKD. CDR3 length: 20 amino acids. Trimming at V came to 0 bases and at J to 0 bases, leaving 15 bases not matched to a gene. By proportion, this clone is large (0.1 to 1%). The sample in question was peripheral blood, obtained at time point 2 of longitudinal follow-up. The source of this sequence is a human donor who was a Ugandan infant, either HIV-exposed or HIV-unexposed (not recorded which). The J gene is TRDJ2, the V gene TRDV2; 7 positions match TRDD3. In nucleotides, the CDR3 is TGTGCCTGTGACACCGGAGGGCGGTGGGGGACCGAAGCTTTGACAGCACAACTCTTCTTT. This sequence encodes CACDTGGRWGTEALTAQLFF.